Listed below are T cell receptor beta chains from one sample, sequenced in a study of cytomegalovirus exposure and HLA in healthy donors. Sequenced by immunoSEQ multiplex PCR; TCRdb stores in-frame clones only, minus some. The table shows about 120,000 clones, with about 10% occurring only once. Specimen: PBMCs. The receptors shown here come from a young woman in good health and CMV-seropositive. Both conserved end residues are trimmed from each CDR3. Each record gives: CDR3 length, clone size, V gene, CDR3 protein. Clone size is given for some rows only: seen once, a few or many times, or a class if the clone is expanded.

12,-,TRBV30,AWKRPQGTAEAF
16,-,TRBV13,ASSLVGSGRADTDTQY
13,few,TRBV5-8,ASSSGQGSNQPQH
13,-,TRBV5-1,ASRMATSGTNEQY
13,-,TRBV6-1,ASSEAAGGGETQY
11,-,TRBV18,ASSEGSNYGYT
11,few,TRBV11-2,ASSSTQGEKLF
14,few,TRBV5-6,ASSPNLTASGNTIY
12,-,TRBV6-6,ASSQRQWKAEAF
12,few,TRBV6-5,ASSYLAGVHEQY
14,few,TRBV11-3,ASSLNRDYPNNEQF
13,many,TRBV6-6,ASSYVGQGLAEAF
11,-,TRBV12-5,ASGLGLSSEQF
13,few,TRBV6-6,ASSYSLLAGVEQF
13,few,TRBV27,ASSLLPREYNEQF
13,-,TRBV5-6,ASSGVTSGRNEQY
14,few,TRBV10-1,ASSESPGLAYNEQF
11,-,TRBV2,ASRAEGNTEAF
13,-,TRBV6-5,ASRGSFESGNTIY
14,few,TRBV5-6,ASSFPDRGLSQPQH
12,few,TRBV2,ASREGSLNTEAF
13,once,TRBV7-2,ASSPRQAYNQPQH
12,few,TRBV15,ATSVDREDTEAF
11,few,TRBV30,AWGTGSNQPQH
12,few,TRBV28,ASSSPGSGLGYT
13,-,TRBV29-1,SVGQVQPLGAEAF
16,-,TRBV4-2,ASSHDPGLAGSTGELF
13,few,TRBV6-6,ASSYFRTGKDGYT
14,few,TRBV7-7,ASSFKSGGGYNEQF
8,few,TRBV30,AWRGDKQF
9,few,TRBV20-1,SPQEGYEQY
13,-,TRBV15,ATSRGDRVSAEAF
9,-,TRBV19,ASAEFEKLF
10,-,TRBV30,AWSNRGREQY
11,-,TRBV19,ASSIDRQGRAF
13,-,TRBV9,ASSVAAGLGETQY
15,few,TRBV5-4,ASSPEGLAIGYNEQF
12,once,TRBV6-6,ASGSRDTYQPQH
17,-,TRBV7-8,ASRGADGEGSSGANVLT
9,few,TRBV7-9,ASSKNTEAF
14,-,TRBV27,ASSYRAGTGVYGYT
13,few,TRBV30,AWRGTGGENYGYT
10,few,TRBV6-1,ASRRGHTEAF